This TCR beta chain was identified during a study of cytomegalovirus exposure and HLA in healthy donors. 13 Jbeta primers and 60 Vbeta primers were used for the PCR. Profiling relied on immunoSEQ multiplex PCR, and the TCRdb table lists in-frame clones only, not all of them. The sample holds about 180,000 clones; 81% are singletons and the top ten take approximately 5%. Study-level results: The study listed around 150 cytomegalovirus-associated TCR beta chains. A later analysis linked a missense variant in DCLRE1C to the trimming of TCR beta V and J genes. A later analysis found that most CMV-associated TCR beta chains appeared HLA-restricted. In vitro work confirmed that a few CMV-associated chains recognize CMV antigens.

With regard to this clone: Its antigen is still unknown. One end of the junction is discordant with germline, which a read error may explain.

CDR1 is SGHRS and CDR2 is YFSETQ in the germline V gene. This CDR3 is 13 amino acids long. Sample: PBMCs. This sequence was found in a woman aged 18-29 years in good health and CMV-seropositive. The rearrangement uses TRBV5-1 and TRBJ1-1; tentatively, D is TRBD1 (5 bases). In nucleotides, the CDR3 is TGCACCAGCAGCAGATCGACAGACACTGAAGCTTTCTTT. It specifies CTSSRSTDTEAFF. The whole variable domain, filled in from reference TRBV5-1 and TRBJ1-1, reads KAGVTQTPRYLIKTRGQQVTLSCSPISGHRSVSWYQQTPGQGLQFLFEYFSETQRNKGNFPGRFSGRQFSNSRSEMNVSTLELGDSALYLCTSSRSTDTEAFFGQGTRLTVV.